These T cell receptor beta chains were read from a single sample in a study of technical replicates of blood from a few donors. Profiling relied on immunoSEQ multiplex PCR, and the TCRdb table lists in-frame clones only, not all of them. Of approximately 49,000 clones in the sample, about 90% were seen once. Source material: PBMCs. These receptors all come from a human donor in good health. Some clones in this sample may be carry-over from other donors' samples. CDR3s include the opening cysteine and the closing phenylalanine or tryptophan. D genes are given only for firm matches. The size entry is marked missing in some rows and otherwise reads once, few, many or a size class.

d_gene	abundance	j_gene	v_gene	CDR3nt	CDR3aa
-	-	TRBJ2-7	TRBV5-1	TGCGCCAGCAGCTTGCTCGCCACTATCCACGAGCAGTACTTC	CASSLLATIHEQYF
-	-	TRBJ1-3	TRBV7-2	TGTGCCAGCAGCCCACTGCAGGGAATTGGAAACACCATATATTTT	CASSPLQGIGNTIYF
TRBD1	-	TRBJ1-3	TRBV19	TGTGCCAGTGGGGACAGGACGTCGGGAAACACCATATATTTT	CASGDRTSGNTIYF
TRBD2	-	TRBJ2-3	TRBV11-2	TGTGCCAGCGGCATAGCGGGGGAGAGCACAGATACGCAGTATTTT	CASGIAGESTDTQYF
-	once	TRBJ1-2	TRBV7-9	TGTGCCAGCAGCTTAGATCAGGGGAACTATGGCTACACCTTC	CASSLDQGNYGYTF
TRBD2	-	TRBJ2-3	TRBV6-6	TGTGCCAGCAGTTACGAGCGGGGGGGTTACGGTACGCAGTATTTT	CASSYERGGYGTQYF
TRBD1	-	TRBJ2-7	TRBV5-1	TGCGCCAGCAGCGACCGGGACAGGGGCTCCTACGAGCAGTACTTC	CASSDRDRGSYEQYF
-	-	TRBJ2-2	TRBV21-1	TGTGCCAGCAGCAAAGGGGGCCAGCCAAGCGGGGAGCTGTTTTTT	CASSKGGQPSGELFF
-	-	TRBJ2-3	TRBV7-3	TGTGCCAGCAGCTCCGGGTCCACAGATACGCAGTATTTT	CASSSGSTDTQYF
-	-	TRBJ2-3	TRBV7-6	TGTGCCAGCAGCTTTGACCCCGGGACAGATACGCAGTATTTT	CASSFDPGTDTQYF
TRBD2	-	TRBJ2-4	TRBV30	TGTGCCTGGAGTGTAGGTAGCGGGGGAGCCAAAAACATTCAGTACTTC	CAWSVGSGGAKNIQYF
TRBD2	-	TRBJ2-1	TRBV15	TGTGCCACCAGCTCTCGGGCCCAGCGGGGCAATCGGAATGAGCAGTTCTTC	CATSSRAQRGNRNEQFF
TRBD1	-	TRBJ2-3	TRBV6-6	TGTGCCAGCAGTTACGGGACAGGGGACGCAGATACGCAGTATTTT	CASSYGTGDADTQYF
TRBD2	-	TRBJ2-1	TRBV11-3	TGTGCCAGCAGCACCCGACTAGCGGGAGAAAACAATGAGCAGTTCTTC	CASSTRLAGENNEQFF
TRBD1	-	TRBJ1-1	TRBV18	TGTGCCAGCTCGGACATACAGGGGGCCGCTTTCTTT	CASSDIQGAAFF
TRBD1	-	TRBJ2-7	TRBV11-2	TGTGCCAGCAGCCGACAGGGGGCCTTGTACGAGCAGTACTTC	CASSRQGALYEQYF
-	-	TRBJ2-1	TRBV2	TGTGCCAGCAAGGAAGGGCCCGGGGGGCAGTTCTTC	CASKEGPGGQFF
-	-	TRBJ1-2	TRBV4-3	TGCGCCAGCAGCCCAGAAGAGGAGGGAAACTATGGCTACACCTTC	CASSPEEEGNYGYTF
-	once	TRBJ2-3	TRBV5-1	TGCGCCAGCAGCAGACAGCGCACAGATACGCAGTATTTT	CASSRQRTDTQYF
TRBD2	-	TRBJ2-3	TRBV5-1	TGCGCCAGCAGCTTAGGTAGCGGGAGGGTAGCAGATACGCAGTATTTT	CASSLGSGRVADTQYF
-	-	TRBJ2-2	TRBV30	TGTGCCTGGAGGCTAGCTGGGACCGGGGAGCTGTTTTTT	CAWRLAGTGELFF
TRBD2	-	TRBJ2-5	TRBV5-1	TGCGCCAGCAGCCGCGCGGGGGGGTCTCATTCCGGGGAGACCCAGTACTTC	CASSRAGGSHSGETQYF
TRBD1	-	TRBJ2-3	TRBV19	TGTGCCAGTAGTAGATGGGGACAGATCACAGATACGCAGTATTTT	CASSRWGQITDTQYF
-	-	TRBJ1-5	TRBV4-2	TGTGCCAGCAGCCAAGATCGGGGGGGCGGTCAGCCCCAGCATTTT	CASSQDRGGGQPQHF
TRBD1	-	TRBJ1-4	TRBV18	TGTGCCAGTTTACAGGGGGAAGGTGAAAAACTGTTTTTT	CASLQGEGEKLFF
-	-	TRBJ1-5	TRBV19	TGTGCCAGTAGTATAGCAGTAGGCGGGAAGCAGCCCCAGCATTTT	CASSIAVGGKQPQHF
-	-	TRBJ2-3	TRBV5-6	TGTGCCAGCAGCTTGTTAGGGGGTAATCACACAGATACGCAGTATTTT	CASSLLGGNHTDTQYF
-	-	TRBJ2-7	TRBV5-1	TGCGCCAGCAGCTTGACGGTCCTGGACAGCCCGAAGTTGTACGAGCAGTACTTC	CASSLTVLDSPKLYEQYF
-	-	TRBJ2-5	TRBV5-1	TGCGCCAGCAGCTTCGAGGAGACCCAGTACTTC	CASSFEETQYF
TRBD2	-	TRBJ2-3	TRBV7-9	TGTGCCAGCAGCTACCCGTCTAGCGGAAGCACAGATACGCAGTATTTT	CASSYPSSGSTDTQYF
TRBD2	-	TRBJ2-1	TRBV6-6	TGTGCCAGCAGTTCCCGGACTAGCGGGGGAGCGGGTGAGCAGTTCTTC	CASSSRTSGGAGEQFF
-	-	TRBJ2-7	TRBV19	TGTGCCAGTAGCATAGATCGGGGGAAGTACGAGCAGTACTTC	CASSIDRGKYEQYF
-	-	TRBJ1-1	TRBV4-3	TGCGCCAGCAGCCAAGATTGGGGGGGCACTGAAGCTTTCTTT	CASSQDWGGTEAFF
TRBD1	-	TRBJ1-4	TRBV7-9	TGTGCCAGCAGCCCCCCGACAGGGATGGAAGAAAAACTGTTTTTT	CASSPPTGMEEKLFF
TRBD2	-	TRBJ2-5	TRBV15	TGTGCCACCAGCAGAGAAACTACTTGGGGAGGGGAGACCCAGTACTTC	CATSRETTWGGETQYF
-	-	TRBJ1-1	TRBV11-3	TGTGCCAGCAGCTTATCTACCAACACTGAAGCTTTCTTT	CASSLSTNTEAFF
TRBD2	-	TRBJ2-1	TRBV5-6	TGTGCCAGCCGCGGGAGGGCGTCAAATGAGCAGTTCTTC	CASRGRASNEQFF
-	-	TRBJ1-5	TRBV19	TGTGCCAGTAGATTCCGGGACAACCTCCAGCCCCAGCATTTT	CASRFRDNLQPQHF
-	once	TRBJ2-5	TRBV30	TGTGCCTGGGACCGGGAAGAGGGTATAGAGACCCAGTACTTC	CAWDREEGIETQYF
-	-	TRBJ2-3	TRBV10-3	TGTGCCATCAGCCCCACCTTGGGCGAGTGGAATACGCAGTATTTT	CAISPTLGEWNTQYF
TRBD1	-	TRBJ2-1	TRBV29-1	TGCAGCGGGGGGACAGGGACGGGGAATGAGCAGTTCTTC	CSGGTGTGNEQFF
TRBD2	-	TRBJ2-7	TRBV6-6	TGTGCCAGCAGTTATTCGTCCCTAGCGGGAAGGTACGAGCAGTACTTC	CASSYSSLAGRYEQYF
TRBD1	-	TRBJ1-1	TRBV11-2	TGTGCCAGCAGCCACCGGGACAGGGGCAACACTGAAGCTTTCTTT	CASSHRDRGNTEAFF
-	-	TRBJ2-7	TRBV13	TGTGCCAGCAGCCGACGGGATCCCTACGAGCAGTACTTC	CASSRRDPYEQYF
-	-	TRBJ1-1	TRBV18	TGTGCCAGCTCACCGTATTTTGGACAGAAGGCCACTGAAGCTTTCTTT	CASSPYFGQKATEAFF
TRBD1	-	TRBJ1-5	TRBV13	TGTGCCAGCAGTCTACAGGGGGGCAATCAGCCCCAGCATTTT	CASSLQGGNQPQHF
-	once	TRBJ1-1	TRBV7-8	TGTGCCAGCAGCTTTGAGATTGAGGACACTGAAGCTTTCTTT	CASSFEIEDTEAFF
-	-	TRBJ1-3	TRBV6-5	TGTGCCAGCAGGGGCGGGAGCGGAGGAGGAAACACCATATATTTT	CASRGGSGGGNTIYF
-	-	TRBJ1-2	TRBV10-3	TGTGCCATCAGTGGTGCGTGGACAGACTATGGCTACACCTTC	CAISGAWTDYGYTF
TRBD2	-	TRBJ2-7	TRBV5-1	TGCGCCAGCAGCTCAACTAGCGACGAGCAGTACTTC	CASSSTSDEQYF
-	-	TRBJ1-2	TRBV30	TGTGCCTGGAGTGGAGGAGGCTACACCTTC	CAWSGGGYTF
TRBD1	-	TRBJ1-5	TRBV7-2	TGTGCCAGCAGCTACAGGGGATTTCAGCCCCAGCATTTT	CASSYRGFQPQHF
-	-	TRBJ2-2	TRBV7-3	TGTGCCAGCAGCAAGGGGATCCTCGGGTCCGGGGAGCTGTTTTTT	CASSKGILGSGELFF